Sequencing of this T cell receptor beta chain was carried out in a study of blood T cell repertoires in COVID-19. Trimming cost V 3 bases and J 4 bases; bases outside gene matches: 3. Germline V lookup: CDR1 SEHNR, CDR2 FQNEAQ (reference sequence). The CDR3 consists of 15 residues. Per the original methods: Amplification of reference gene primers provided the estimated nucleated cell counts. Method: immunoSEQ multiplex PCR; TCRdb's copy keeps in-frame clones and lacks some. Clone size and the V and J calls come from that table; the DNA yielded D and trimming. The table has roughly 500,000 clones, 89% seen once.

The J gene is TRBJ1-1, the V gene TRBV7-9; 12 bases are a match to TRBD1. Sample: peripheral blood. The origin of this receptor is a man in his late teens or twenties with COVID-19, enrolled during active disease. CDR3 nucleotides: TGTGCCAGCAGCTTGGGACAGGGGGCCGGCACTGAAGCTTTCTTT. It codes for CASSLGQGAGTEAFF.